The clone carrying this T cell receptor (beta chain) came up a few times. These data come from a study of T cells in Graves' hyperthyroidism and ophthalmopathy. Fresh peripheral blood, under 11 ml, yielded the PBMCs. Amplified regions were TCR beta CDR3 sequences from RNA transcripts. A set of HTBI primers served as the primers for a first-round RT-PCR of the TCR CDR3. TCRdb passed the multiplex PCR reads through MiXCR, listing each CDR3 protein once. The data show about 520,000 distinct CDR3 sequences, about 24% seen once. Specimen: blood. The sequence was collected from a woman aged 30 to 39 with Graves' ophthalmopathy.

DNA of the CDR3: TGTGCCAGCATGGGGGTTTACTCTGGGGCCAACGTCCTGACTTTC. Its translation is CASMGVYSGANVLTF. This sequence joins TRBV6-2 or TRBV6-3 and TRBJ2-6, with D possibly being TRBD1 or TRBD2 (5 bases each). V was trimmed by 7 bases and J by 0 bases, leaving 10 bases between them. This CDR3 contains 15 residues. Germline CDR1 is MNHEY and CDR2 is SVGEGT.